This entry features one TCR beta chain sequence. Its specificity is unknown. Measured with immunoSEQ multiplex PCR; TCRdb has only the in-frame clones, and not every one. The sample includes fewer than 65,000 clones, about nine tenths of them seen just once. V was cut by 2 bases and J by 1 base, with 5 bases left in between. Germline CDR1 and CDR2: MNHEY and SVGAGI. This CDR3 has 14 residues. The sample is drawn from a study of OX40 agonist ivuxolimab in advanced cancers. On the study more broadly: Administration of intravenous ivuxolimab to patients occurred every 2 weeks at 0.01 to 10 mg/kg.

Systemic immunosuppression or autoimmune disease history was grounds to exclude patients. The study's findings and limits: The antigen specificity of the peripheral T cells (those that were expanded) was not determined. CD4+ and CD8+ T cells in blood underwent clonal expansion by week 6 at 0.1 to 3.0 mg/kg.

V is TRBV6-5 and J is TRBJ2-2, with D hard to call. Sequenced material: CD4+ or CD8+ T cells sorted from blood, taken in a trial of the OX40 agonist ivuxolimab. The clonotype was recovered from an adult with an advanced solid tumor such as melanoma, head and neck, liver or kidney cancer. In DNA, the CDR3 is TGTGCCAGCAGTTACCAACAGAACACCGGGGAGCTGTTTTTT. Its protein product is CASSYQQNTGELFF.